This entry lists 16 T cell receptor beta chains sequenced from one sample in a study of control samples from healthy donors and cancer patients. The repertoire was sequenced with immunoSEQ multiplex PCR; TCRdb's copy has only in-frame clones and lacks some. The data hold 150,000 or so clones, with 80% to 95% observed a single time. The sample comprised blood. Receptor source: a man between 40 and 49 years old in good health.

The genes are TRBV6-4 and TRBJ2-1; possible D gene TRBD1, 6 bases. V lost 4 bases and J lost 15, with 22 bases in between. This CDR3 has 14 amino acids. Germline V gives CDR1 MRHNA, CDR2 SNTAGT. In nucleotides, the CDR3 is TGTGCCAGCAGTGCGGCGGCCCAGGGGTCGGTCTGGTTCTTC. This gives the protein CASSAAAQGSVWFF.

J is TRBJ1-4 and V is TRBV12-3 or TRBV12-4, with 7 bases fitting TRBD1. J lost 8 bases, V lost 5 bases, and 5 bases had no gene match. The CDR3 covers 13 residues. CDR3 region: CASSVQGREKLFF. CDR3 in DNA: TGTGCCAGCAGTGTACAGGGGAGGGAAAAACTGTTTTTT.

This clone has just a few counts. J is TRBJ1-3 and V is TRBV7-9, with 8 bases aligning to TRBD1. CDR1 SEHNR and CDR2 FQNEAQ come from the germline V gene (reference sequence). The CDR3 is 16 residues long. Losses at the gene ends were 5 bases for V and 2 bases for J; bases not matched to a gene: 8. The CDR3 nucleotides are TGTGCCAGCAGCCTTACGACAGGGGCAACTGGAAACACCATATATTTT. Its translation: CASSLTTGATGNTIYF.

The chain uses TRBV5-5 and TRBJ1-6; D unresolved. CDR1 is SGHKS, CDR2 YYEKEE, per germline (reference sequence). The CDR3 is 13 residues long. V lost 0 bases and J 9 bases, leaving 7 bases between the germline ends. The CDR3 loop is CASSLGAGSPLHF. In DNA form, the CDR3 reads TGTGCCAGCAGCTTGGGGGCAGGTTCACCCCTCCACTTT.

The chain carries TRBV27 and TRBJ2-7; D might be TRBD1 or TRBD2, each matching 6 bases. V lost 5 bases, J lost 6 bases, and 14 bases lay in between. Germline assignment: CDR1 MNHEY and CDR2 SMNVEV (reference sequence). This CDR3 is 13 amino acids long. The CDR3 DNA reads as TGTGCCAGCAGTGCCTCGGGGGCGCGCGAGCAGTACTTC. This translates into CASSASGAREQYF.

The V and J genes are TRBV27 and TRBJ1-1; D gene ambiguous. From germline, CDR1 is MNHEY and CDR2 SMNVEV (reference sequence). The V gene lost 5 bases and the J gene lost 1 base, with 17 bases spanning the gap. The CDR3 contains 16 residues. Here the CDR3 reads CASSPLLGSGNTEAFF. The CDR3 nucleotides are TGTGCCAGCAGTCCGCTCCTTGGGTCGGGGAACACTGAAGCTTTCTTT.

The chain couples TRBV19 to TRBJ2-1; D is possibly TRBD1 (6 bases). V lost 5 bases, J lost 0 bases, and 23 bases lay in between. This CDR3 is built from 19 residues. CDR1 LNHDA and CDR2 SQIVND come from the germline V gene (reference sequence). CDR3 bases: TGTGCCAGTAGTGTATACCTGGACAGCCTAGAGACCTCCTACAATGAGCAGTTCTTC. Amino acids: CASSVYLDSLETSYNEQFF.

The J gene is TRBJ1-2, the V gene TRBV5-5; maybe TRBD1 (5 bases). Germline-derived CDR1 and CDR2 are SGHKS and YYEKEE (reference sequence). Between the trimmed V and J ends, which lost 4 bases and 3 bases, there was a span of 13 bases. The CDR3 totals 14 residues. CDR3 sequence (DNA): TGTGCCAGCAGCCCGAGGGGCAGTTACTATGGCTACACCTTC. This gives the protein CASSPRGSYYGYTF.

The chain has TRBV24-1 and TRBJ1-5; D may be TRBD1 (6 bases). CDR1 and CDR2 (germline): KGHDR, SFDVKD. V dropped 4 bases and J dropped 7 bases, with 13 bases sitting between them. This CDR3 spans 14 amino acids. In DNA form, the CDR3 reads TGTGCCACCAGTGAGGACACAGGGACACAGCCCCAGCATTTT. Translation: CATSEDTGTQPQHF.

This clone came up once. CDR3 in amino acids: CASSLGWDAPSLNSPLHF. The CDR3 region has the DNA TGTGCCAGCAGTTTGGGCTGGGACGCCCCCTCCCTAAATTCACCCCTCCACTTT. The chain carries TRBV28 and TRBJ1-6, with TRBD1 as a possible D gene (5 bases). The V gene lost 3 bases and the J gene lost 7 bases, with 22 bases spanning the gap. CDR3 size: 18 residues. Germline CDR1 is MDHEN and CDR2 is SYDVKM.

The V gene is TRBV19, the J gene TRBJ2-3; the match to TRBD1 covers 9 bases. Germline assignment: CDR1 LNHDA and CDR2 SQIVND (reference sequence). V trimming: 5 bases; J trimming: 5 bases; junction bases outside the gene matches: 8. This CDR3 has 15 amino acids. CDR3 protein: CASSREDRGIDTQYF. In DNA form, the CDR3 reads TGTGCCAGTAGTCGCGAGGACAGGGGAATAGATACGCAGTATTTT.

The V call is TRBV6-2 or TRBV6-3, the J call TRBJ2-1, with TRBD1 matching over 9 bases. With V trimmed by 2 bases and J by 4 bases, 6 bases remained unmatched. The CDR3 loop spans 16 amino acids. Germline loops: CDR1 MNHEY, CDR2 SVGEGT. CDR3: CASSYVGDRDYNEQFF. The DNA for the CDR3 is TGTGCCAGCAGTTACGTCGGGGACAGGGATTACAATGAGCAGTTCTTC.

The rearrangement links TRBV11-1 to TRBJ2-5, with 10 nucleotides matching TRBD1. The V gene's germline CDR1 is SGHAT and CDR2 FQDESV (reference sequence). V shed 8 bases and J 5 bases; nucleotides not matched to a gene: 8. This CDR3 contains 14 residues. The CDR3 bases are TGTGCCAGCTCCCCCGGGACAGGGGTGGAGACCCAGTACTTC. Protein: CASSPGTGVETQYF.

This clone was seen a handful of times. The V and J genes are TRBV5-1 and TRBJ2-5, with D possibly matching TRBD1 (5 bases). The CDR3 extends over 19 amino acids. Germline assignment: CDR1 SGHRS and CDR2 YFSETQ. Trimming removed 3 bases at V and 1 base at J, with 25 bases between. The DNA for the CDR3 is TGCGCCAGCAGCTATGGCCCTGCATCAGGGTATAGGAGCCAAGAGACCCAGTACTTC. It translates to CASSYGPASGYRSQETQYF.

The V call is TRBV6-6, the J call TRBJ2-3; 7 positions match TRBD2. Per the germline V gene, CDR1 is MNHNY and CDR2 is SVGAGI (reference sequence). The CDR3 spans 15 residues. Trimming removed 11 bases from V and 6 bases from J; junction bases left unmatched: 17. CDR3 residues: CAYKMGEGLGDTQYF. CDR3 nucleotide sequence: TGTGCCTACAAAATGGGGGAGGGTTTAGGCGATACGCAGTATTTT.

The chain joins TRBV28 to TRBJ1-1, with D maybe TRBD1 (5 bases). There are 15 residues in the CDR3. V was cut by 6 bases and J by 0 bases, with 14 bases left in between. From germline, CDR1 is MDHEN and CDR2 SYDVKM. This CDR3 reads CASSPTPTVNTEAFF. CDR3 bases: TGTGCCAGCAGCCCTACCCCGACAGTGAACACTGAAGCTTTCTTT.